The 22 T cell receptor beta chains in this list originate from one sample, sequenced in a study of T cells in Graves' hyperthyroidism and ophthalmopathy. TCR beta CDR3 regions were amplified from RNA. First-round RT-PCR with HTBI primers amplified the TCR CDR3 region. Each CDR3 protein gets one entry after TCRdb re-called the multiplex PCR reads with MiXCR. Of fewer than 350,000 distinct CDR3 sequences listed, approximately 18% are singletons. Sequencing input: blood. The receptors were gathered from a man in his fifties or sixties with Graves' ophthalmopathy.

This clonotype showed up many times. The genes are TRBV20-1 and TRBJ2-7, with D tentatively TRBD1 or TRBD2 (6 bases each). The ends were cut back, 0 bases at V and 3 bases at J, with 18 bases in the middle. This CDR3 is built from 16 residues. The germline CDR1 and CDR2 sequences are DFQATT and SNEGSKA (reference sequence). The CDR3 bases are TGCAGTGCTAGAGATAGATGGAAAGGGGGAGGCTACGAGCAGTACTTC. It translates to CSARDRWKGGGYEQYF.

At least ten counts were recorded for this clonotype. V and J are TRBV2 and TRBJ2-3; 13 positions match TRBD2. The germline V gene has CDR1 SNHLY and CDR2 FYNNEI. The CDR3 has 15 residues. V lost 10 bases and J lost 8; bases outside the gene matches: 12. The CDR3 coding sequence is TGTGCCACCTCCACTAGCGGGAGGGCCGGGGCTACGCAGTATTTT. It yields the protein CATSTSGRAGATQYF.

There are many counts of this clonotype. The chain carries TRBV2 and TRBJ2-3, with unresolved D. CDR3 length: 14 amino acids. Germline values: CDR1 SNHLY, CDR2 FYNNEI. V lost 6 bases and J 0 bases, leaving 10 bases between the germline ends. DNA of the CDR3: TGTGCCAGCAGCCCCAACCGTAGCACAGATACGCAGTATTTT. Residues: CASSPNRSTDTQYF.

This clonotype was seen ten or more times. The CDR3 loop reads CASSLTSGSSSKNIQYF. The CDR3 nucleotides are TGTGCCAGCAGCTTGACTAGCGGGAGTAGTTCCAAAAACATTCAGTACTTC. The chain employs TRBV13 and TRBJ2-4; TRBD2 aligns across 12 bases. V was pared by 3 bases and J by 2 bases, with 5 bases of the junction left unmatched. Germline loops: CDR1 PRHDT, CDR2 FYEKMQ (reference sequence). The CDR3 is 17 residues long.

This clonotype was picked up many times. The chain uses TRBV5-1 and TRBJ1-1; D may be TRBD1 (6 bases). The CDR3 consists of 15 residues. In germline, CDR1 is SGHRS, CDR2 YFSETQ. V was clipped by 1 base and J by 1 base, with 11 bases between them. The CDR3, as DNA: TGCGCCAGCAGCTTGCCAGGGGCCTCGAACACTGAAGCTTTCTTT. The encoded protein is CASSLPGASNTEAFF.

This clonotype showed up just a few times. This sequence joins TRBV10-3 and TRBJ2-7; 7 bases map to TRBD1. The CDR3 is 14 amino acids. V shed 7 bases, J shed 4 bases, and the junction held 10 bases outside the gene matches. Germline V gene data show CDR1 as ENHRY and CDR2 as SYGVKD. The CDR3 spells CAITNRDRNYEQYF. CDR3 sequence (DNA): TGTGCCATCACCAACCGGGACAGAAATTACGAGCAGTACTTC.

This clonotype was found many times. The chain carries TRBV18 and TRBJ1-5, with D maybe TRBD1 (5 bases). Per the germline V gene, CDR1 is KGHSH and CDR2 is LQKENI. The CDR3 extends over 15 amino acids. Deletions cut 1 base from V and 5 bases from J, with 12 bases between. CDR3 coding DNA: TGTGCCAGCTCACCACAGGGGCGGTCGGATCAGCCCCAGCATTTT. This encodes CASSPQGRSDQPQHF.

This clonotype has a handful of counts. The chain uses TRBV5-1 and TRBJ1-1; no clear D gene. Germline V CDR1 and CDR2: SGHRS, YFSETQ. Trimming took off 0 bases at V and 4 bases at J, with 13 bases between the two ends. The CDR3 consists of 15 residues. CDR3 nucleotide sequence: TGCGCCAGCAGCTTGGACGTAGGAGTGTCCACTGAAGCTTTCTTT. This encodes CASSLDVGVSTEAFF.

There are many counts of this clonotype. The chain links TRBV20-1 to TRBJ2-2; no clear D gene. CDR3 size: 15 residues. V lost 0 bases to trimming and J lost 5 bases, with 13 bases between them. Per the germline V gene, CDR1 is DFQATT and CDR2 is SNEGSKA (reference sequence). CDR3: CSARDGNRPTGELFF. In DNA, the CDR3 is TGCAGTGCTAGAGATGGTAACAGACCGACCGGGGAGCTGTTTTTT.

The gene calls are TRBV7-9 and TRBJ1-5; 11 bases agree with TRBD1. The V gene's germline CDR1 is SEHNR and CDR2 FQNEAQ (reference sequence). V was pared by 5 bases and J by 6 bases, with 6 bases of the junction left unmatched. This CDR3 contains 15 residues. The CDR3 nucleotides are TGTGCCAGCAGCCCTCAGGGACAGGGGGTTCAGCCCCAGCATTTT. Its translation: CASSPQGQGVQPQHF.

This clonotype has only a few counts. The chain employs TRBV12-3 or TRBV12-4 and TRBJ1-1; D not resolved. V shed 7 bases and J shed 6 bases, with 9 bases lying between them. The CDR3 runs 11 residues. As DNA, the CDR3 is TGTGCCAGCACGGCTCTCCCTGAAGCTTTCTTT. Residues: CASTALPEAFF.

This clonotype was seen only once. The chain recombines TRBV20-1 with TRBJ2-1; possibly TRBD2 for D (6 bases). Germline lookup yields CDR1 DFQATT and CDR2 SNEGSKA (reference sequence). V was shortened by 8 bases and J by 6 bases, with 20 bases between the two germline ends. The CDR3 consists of 14 residues. The CDR3 nucleotides read TGCAGTTTCTGCTGGAGGAGGGCCTGCAATGAGCAGTTCTTC. Amino acids: CSFCWRRACNEQFF.

The CDR3 DNA follows: TGTGCCAGCAGCGTTCGCTCGGGGGCGATTCTGAATGAGCAGTTCTTC. This translates into CASSVRSGAILNEQFF. The chain recombines TRBV9 with TRBJ2-1; D may be TRBD1 or TRBD2 (6 bases each). Between the trimmed V and J ends, which lost 2 bases and 7 bases, there was a span of 19 bases. The CDR3 loop spans 16 amino acids. The germline CDR1 and CDR2 sequences are SGDLS and YYNGEE.

A few counts support this clonotype. V gene TRBV10-3 combines with J gene TRBJ2-3, with TRBD2 matching 10 bases. The CDR3 length is 18 residues. The V gene end was trimmed by 0 bases and the J gene end by 4 bases; junction bases not matched to a gene: 10. Germline CDR1 reads ENHRY; CDR2 reads SYGVKD. The CDR3 nucleotides read TGTGCCATCAGTGAGTCAAGTAGTGGGGGGACTAGCGCAGATACGCAGTATTTT. Protein: CAISESSSGGTSADTQYF.

This clonotype was recorded at least ten times. The V gene is TRBV20-1, the J gene TRBJ1-1, with TRBD1 matching over 8 bases. The J segment lost 5 bases and the V segment lost 5 bases, leaving 4 bases of the junction unmatched. CDR3 size: 12 residues. CDR1 and CDR2 from the germline V gene are DFQATT and SNEGSKA (reference sequence). The CDR3 region has the DNA TGCAGTGCTCCGGACAGGGAGACTGAAGCTTTCTTT. Its translation is CSAPDRETEAFF.

The CDR3 loop is CASSQTSGRGSSGANVLTF. CDR3 bases: TGTGCCAGTAGTCAGACTAGCGGGAGGGGATCCTCTGGGGCCAACGTCCTGACTTTC. The chain employs TRBV19 and TRBJ2-6, with TRBD2 matching 14 bases. From germline, CDR1 is LNHDA and CDR2 SQIVND (reference sequence). The CDR3 runs 19 residues. Germline trimming cut 5 bases from V and 0 bases from J; bases unmatched to any gene: 6.

This sequence joins TRBV5-1 and TRBJ1-2; maybe TRBD1 (6 bases). Trimming stripped 2 bases from V and 0 bases from J, with 14 bases between. There are 16 residues in the CDR3. Germline V gene lookup returns CDR1 SGHRS and CDR2 YFSETQ. The CDR3 protein is CASSFSPGGPNYGYTF. CDR3 nucleotides: TGCGCCAGCAGCTTCTCACCGGGGGGGCCTAACTATGGCTACACCTTC. Complete variable domain (other parts from reference TRBV5-1 and TRBJ1-2): KAGVTQTPRYLIKTRGQQVTLSCSPISGHRSVSWYQQTPGQGLQFLFEYFSETQRNKGNFPGRFSGRQFSNSRSEMNVSTLELGDSALYLCASSFSPGGPNYGYTFGSGTRLTVV.

This clonotype appeared many times. The chain uses TRBV20-1 and TRBJ1-1; perhaps TRBD1 as D (6 bases). This CDR3 comprises 12 residues. Germline V gene lookup returns CDR1 DFQATT and CDR2 SNEGSKA (reference sequence). The V end was cut by 7 bases, the J end by 6 bases, with 15 bases between. The CDR3 coding sequence is TGCAGTGGTCAGGGGAATGGCGCTGAAGCTTTCTTT. Amino acids: CSGQGNGAEAFF.

Turning to this clonotype: A read error is possible here, since a much larger clone lies one base away. The CDR3 does not end in the conserved phenylalanine or tryptophan, so this is likely a read error. This chain joins TRBV18 and TRBJ1-2, with TRBD1 identical over 7 bases. The CDR3 is 14 residues long. J gave up 4 bases and V 2 bases, and 4 bases lay outside the gene matches. Per the germline V gene, CDR1 is KGHSH and CDR2 is LQKENI. Here the CDR3 reads CASSPGQAFYGYTL. The DNA of the CDR3 is TGTGCCAGCTCACCAGGACAGGCTTTCTATGGCTACACCCTC.

A few counts support this clonotype. The chain links TRBV28 to TRBJ2-7; 10 nucleotides align to TRBD2. Germline lookup yields CDR1 MDHEN and CDR2 SYDVKM. J was trimmed by 6 bases and V by 2 bases; bases with no gene match: 7. This CDR3 contains 15 residues. The CDR3 spells CASSLEGLAGAEQYF. CDR3 DNA: TGTGCCAGCAGTTTAGAGGGGCTAGCGGGAGCCGAGCAGTACTTC.

The chain carries TRBV10-3 and TRBJ2-3; 11 positions match TRBD2. CDR1 and CDR2 from the germline V gene are ENHRY and SYGVKD. Trimming took 6 bases from V and 0 from J; bases not matched to a gene: 2. The CDR3 sequence is 15 residues long. The CDR3 spells CAIRGTSGSTDTQYF. In DNA, the CDR3 is TGTGCCATCAGAGGGACTAGCGGAAGCACAGATACGCAGTATTTT.

This clonotype was detected a few times. The chain is built from TRBV6-1 and TRBJ2-1; the D gene is possibly TRBD2 (7 bases). This CDR3 is built from 15 residues. Germline CDR1 is MNHNS and CDR2 is SASEGT. The V and J ends lost 6 bases and 7 bases respectively, with 19 bases between them. CDR3 sequence reads: CASRKGGSPINEQFF. The CDR3 bases are TGTGCCAGCAGAAAGGGGGGGAGCCCCATAAATGAGCAGTTCTTC.